This T cell receptor beta chain stems from a study of blood T cell repertoires in COVID-19 (dated by TCRdb to 2019 to 2021). General notes on the study: Collaborator samples came from the United States, Italy and Spain and covered acute and convalescent phases of COVID-19. The repertoires were released in a freely available public database intended as a resource for research on the immune response to SARS-CoV-2. Sample metadata almost always included a de-identified subject ID, COVID-19 status, age in years and sex. The material from the prospective study consisted of cDNA or gDNA derived from T cells, B-cell-depleted T cells, or PBMCs. The samples were drawn from the first 160 participants of the ongoing ImmuneRACE study and from some 1,300 subjects provided by 6 global collaborators. Where available, HLA class I and class II types were taken from metadata supplied by the sample provider and were not determined by assay-based typing. Deeply sampled blood TCRbeta repertoires from subjects exposed to, actively infected with, or recovered from COVID-19 were included in the dataset. The investigation overall reported the following: The amount of clinical and demographic metadata varied by source and participant and was provided uncurated.

In the case of this clone: Its cognate antigen has yet to be identified. Per-nucleotide qualities are absent, and no much larger clonotype sits a single base away.

One collaborating source in Seattle enrolled patients during active infection and followed them longitudinally through the course of disease. Whole blood was collected in K2EDTA tubes by collaborating institutions according to the institutions' own protocols. For TCRbeta analysis, collaborators shipped samples as frozen whole blood, isolated PBMCs, or DNA extracted from either of those sample types. TCRbeta CDR3 regions were amplified from genomic DNA by means of the immunoSEQ Assay, a bias-controlled multiplex PCR. In the original analysis: The number of nucleated cells in each sample was estimated by amplification of reference gene primers within the assay. Sequence reads were collapsed and filtered to measure the absolute abundance of every unique TCRbeta CDR3 rearrangement. For each sample, productive Simpson clonality was calculated as the square root of Simpson's diversity index over productive rearrangements. The table was pulled from immuneACCESS by TCRdb, which kept in-frame rearrangements only. Such tables lose some clones; where checked, under half of the loss comes from unresolved V genes, and the rest has no known cause. V and J calls and clone size are those listed in that table; D and trimming were worked out from the DNA. Present in this sample are fewer than 450,000 clones, about 87% of which were seen just once. Roughly an eighth of the sample comes from the top ten.

The sequence came from a woman aged 45 to 65 with COVID-19, enrolled during active disease. The source material was peripheral blood.

This receptor carries the CDR3 CASSLGLDETQYF. The DNA sequence is given as TGTGCCAGCAGCCTGGGACTAGACGAGACCCAGTACTTC. The V and J genes are TRBV3-1 (or the pseudogene TRBV3-2) and TRBJ2-5; TRBD2 lines up with 8 middle nucleotides. The CDR3, cysteine through phenylalanine, is 13 amino acids long. The read is trimmed to its CDR3 DNA, 39 bases read in frame from base 1. Sequences LGHDT (CDR1) and YNNKEL (CDR2) are obtained from the germline V gene (reference sequence). V loses 4 bases at its end and J loses 5 bases; junction bases beyond the gene matches: 3.